This TCR beta chain derives from a study of blood T cell repertoires in COVID-19. Study in general: Acute and convalescent COVID-19 specimens originated in the United States, Italy and Spain.

In germline, CDR1 is DFQATT, CDR2 SNEGSKA (reference sequence). Trimming stripped 3 bases from V and 2 bases from J, with 14 bases between. The CDR3 length is 15 residues. Original handling: Reference gene primer amplification yielded estimated nucleated cell counts. The protocol was immunoSEQ multiplex PCR, while the TCRdb copy is restricted to in-frame clones and leaves out a portion. The DNA gave D and trimming, while V, J and clone size come from that table. Seen here are roughly 140,000 clones, roughly 76% observed once, and the top ten hold roughly 8.8%. The sample comprised peripheral blood. The TCR was taken from a human donor with acute or convalescent COVID-19. The donor label of this sample is uncertain. The V call is TRBV20-1, the J call TRBJ1-5; the D gene is possibly TRBD1 (6 bases). CDR3 protein: CSASNRERGNQPQHF. CDR3 nucleotide sequence: TGCAGTGCTAGTAACAGGGAAAGGGGCAATCAGCCCCAGCATTTT.